Presented here are 31 T cell receptor beta chains from one specimen sequenced in a study of T-cell memory formation after mild COVID-19. MiXCR, run by TCRdb on the 5' RACE reads, gives a single entry per CDR3 protein. The data show under 150,000 distinct CDR3 sequences, 15% to 20% seen once. Sequencing input: PBMCs or a T cell subset sorted from them (not recorded which). These receptors all stem from an adult woman who had mild COVID-19 (a few samples of this study predate the infection). Cell type and time point are not known.

V usage is TRBV21-1 and J usage is TRBJ2-3; the table's D call, TRBD1, was not checked against the DNA. TRBV21-1 is termed a pseudogene. The CDR3 length is 17 residues. The CDR3 sequence is CASSSLPRTGEADTQYF. CDR3 DNA sequence: TGTGCCAGCAGCTCACTTCCTAGGACAGGGGAGGCAGATACGCAGTATTTT.

The sample holds a few counts of this clonotype. The chain joins TRBV20-1 to TRBJ2-7, with TRBD2 identical over 8 bases. The germline gives CDR1 DFQATT, CDR2 SNEGSKA (reference sequence). J lost 4 bases, V lost 6 bases, and 5 bases had no gene match. The CDR3 spans 12 residues. The CDR3 DNA sequence: TGCAGTGCCCCGACTAGCGATTACGAGCAGTACTTC. Residues: CSAPTSDYEQYF.

This clonotype appeared a few times. This chain uses TRBV11-2 with TRBJ1-5, with D perhaps TRBD1 (5 bases). V lost 1 base to trimming and J lost 1 base, with 11 bases between them. Germline V lookup: CDR1 SGHAT, CDR2 FQNNGV. The length of the CDR3 is 16 residues. The CDR3 sequence: CASSLGTGRSNQPQHF. The CDR3, as DNA: TGTGCCAGCAGCTTAGGGACGGGACGGAGCAATCAGCCCCAGCATTTT.

The chain is built from TRBV12-3 or TRBV12-4 and TRBJ2-3, with TRBD2 matching 9 bases. The CDR3 spans 16 residues. The V gene end was trimmed by 5 bases and the J gene end by 6 bases; junction bases not matched to a gene: 12. CDR3 in amino acids: CASSPSPLAGKDTQYF. The DNA of the CDR3 is TGTGCCAGCAGTCCCTCCCCACTAGCGGGCAAGGATACGCAGTATTTT.

The V gene is TRBV4-3, the J gene TRBJ2-7, with TRBD1 matching over 10 bases. Germline V gene data show CDR1 as LGHNA and CDR2 as YSLEER. The V gene end was trimmed by 4 bases and the J gene end by 6 bases; junction bases not matched to a gene: 6. The CDR3 runs to 14 residues. DNA for the CDR3: TGCGCCAGCAGCCCGGGACAGGGGAATAGCGAGCAGTACTTC. Translation: CASSPGQGNSEQYF.

The chain recombines TRBV12-3 or TRBV12-4 with TRBJ2-7; D perhaps matches TRBD1 (6 bases). There are 11 residues in the CDR3. With 6 bases removed from V and 10 bases from J, the gap between germline ends came to 13 bases. The chain's CDR3 is CASSRDRRQYF. CDR3 DNA: TGTGCCAGCAGCCGCGACAGGCGTCAGTACTTC.

This clonotype was picked up a small number of times. The chain employs TRBV13 and TRBJ2-7, with D possibly being TRBD1 or TRBD2 (5 bases each). Germline CDR1 reads PRHDT; CDR2 reads FYEKMQ (reference sequence). The CDR3 length is 14 residues. The V gene lost 4 bases and the J gene lost 2 bases, with 12 bases spanning the gap. The CDR3 spells CASSSGDRAYEQYF. In nucleotides, the CDR3 is TGTGCCAGCAGCTCTGGGGACCGAGCCTACGAGCAGTACTTC. The entire variable domain, with the rest obtained from reference TRBV13 and TRBJ2-7, is as follows: AAGVIQSPRHLIKEKRETATLKCYPIPRHDTVYWYQQGPGQDPQFLISFYEKMQSDKGSIPDRFSAQQFSDYHSELNMSSLELGDSALYFCASSSGDRAYEQYFGPGTRLTVT.

This clonotype was seen more than once but under ten times. The chain is built from TRBV10-3 and TRBJ2-7; D not certain. CDR1 ENHRY and CDR2 SYGVKD come from the germline V gene. The CDR3 loop spans 12 amino acids. The V end was cut by 0 bases, the J end by 2 bases, with 2 bases between. Here the CDR3 reads CAISESTYEQYF. As DNA, the CDR3 is TGTGCCATCAGTGAGTCGACCTACGAGCAGTACTTC.

This clonotype showed up just a few times. This chain links TRBV5-1 with TRBJ1-3, with TRBD1 identical over 8 bases. Trimming took 5 bases from V and 0 from J; bases not matched to a gene: 7. Per the germline V gene, CDR1 is SGHRS and CDR2 is YFSETQ. The CDR3 is 16 residues long. CDR3 DNA: TGCGCCAGCAGATTGACGACAGGGGTCTCTGGAAACACCATATATTTT. Its protein is CASRLTTGVSGNTIYF.

The chain joins TRBV9 to TRBJ1-6; 11 bases align to TRBD1. V gave up 4 bases and J gave up 11 bases; unmatched junction bases: 11. Germline CDR1 SGDLS, CDR2 YYNGEE. The CDR3 loop spans 16 amino acids. The CDR3 region has the DNA TGTGCCAGCAGCCCGAGAGGACAGGGGGCTTTGGCACCCCTCCACTTT. This codes for CASSPRGQGALAPLHF.

This clonotype showed up just a few times. The chain links TRBV24-1 to TRBJ2-5, with 10 bases that match TRBD2. CDR1 is KGHDR and CDR2 is SFDVKD in the germline V gene. The CDR3 has 15 residues. V dropped 4 bases and J dropped 8; count of bases not matched to a gene: 9. The CDR3 here is CATSERTSGKRTQYF. The CDR3 nucleotides are TGTGCCACCAGTGAACGGACTAGCGGCAAGAGAACCCAGTACTTC.

This clonotype was counted only a few times. The chain couples TRBV18 to TRBJ2-3; no clear D gene. Germline loops: CDR1 KGHSH, CDR2 LQKENI. V lost 0 bases and J lost 1, with 5 bases in between. The length of the CDR3 is 14 residues. CDR3 protein: CASSPPGGTDTQYF. CDR3 coding DNA: TGTGCCAGCTCACCACCTGGAGGCACAGATACGCAGTATTTT.

This clonotype showed up just a few times. The V and J genes are TRBV5-1 and TRBJ2-7; the D is unclear. This CDR3 is built from 12 residues. The ends were cut back, 4 bases at V and 5 bases at J, with 10 bases in the middle. CDR1 and CDR2 (germline): SGHRS, YFSETQ. The chain's CDR3 is CASSLQGNEQYF. The CDR3 DNA is TGCGCCAGCAGCCTACAAGGGAACGAGCAGTACTTC.

This clonotype has only a few counts. The rearrangement links TRBV12-3 or TRBV12-4 to TRBJ1-3; D is uncertain. The CDR3 sequence is 14 residues long. Trimming took off 3 bases at V and 2 bases at J, with 8 bases between the two ends. In DNA, the CDR3 is TGTGCCAGCAGTTTCAACCGGGCTGGAAACACCATATATTTT. Protein sequence: CASSFNRAGNTIYF.

The rearrangement uses TRBV6-5 and TRBJ2-1; possible D gene TRBD1, 5 bases. CDR3 length: 14 residues. Germline V CDR1 and CDR2: MNHEY, SVGAGI. Trimming removed 0 bases from V and 8 bases from J, with 11 bases in between. The CDR3 DNA follows: TGTGCCAGCAGTTACTCGACAGTTGCGGATGAGCAGTTCTTC. It encodes CASSYSTVADEQFF.

Only a few counts were recorded for this clonotype. The chain carries TRBV29-1 and TRBJ2-1; TRBD2 aligns across 13 bases. Losses at the gene ends were 3 bases for V and 6 bases for J; bases not matched to a gene: 2. The CDR3 is made up of 14 amino acids. Germline lookup yields CDR1 SQVTM and CDR2 ANQGSEA. In nucleotides, the CDR3 is TGCAGCGTTGATAGGACTAGCGGGAGCAATGAGCAGTTCTTC. Protein sequence: CSVDRTSGSNEQFF.

This clonotype appeared a few times. The chain uses TRBV29-1 and TRBJ2-2; possible D gene TRBD2, 6 bases. The V and J ends lost 3 bases and 7 bases respectively, with 9 bases between them. The CDR3 contains 12 residues. The germline V gene encodes CDR1 SQVTM and CDR2 ANQGSEA. The CDR3 nucleotides are TGCAGCGTTGAGGAGGGATACGGGGAGCTGTTTTTT. As protein: CSVEEGYGELFF.

This chain uses TRBV20-1 with TRBJ1-5, with a weak D call TRBD1 (5 bases). Looked up from germline, CDR1 is DFQATT and CDR2 is SNEGSKA (reference sequence). The CDR3 contains 13 residues. Trimming removed 3 bases from V and 1 base from J, with 7 bases in between. This chain's CDR3 is CSARRDSNQPQHF. The DNA for the CDR3 is TGCAGTGCTAGGCGGGACAGCAATCAGCCCCAGCATTTT.

This clonotype was found a few times. The genes are TRBV6-5 and TRBJ2-7; the D is unclear. Per germline, CDR1 MNHEY and CDR2 SVGAGI. The CDR3 consists of 12 residues. V was cut by 8 bases and J by 2 bases, with 10 bases left in between. The CDR3 nucleotides are TGTGCCAGCCAGTCCAGTACCTACGAGCAGTACTTC. Translation gives CASQSSTYEQYF.

This clonotype was detected a few times. The chain combines TRBV6-2 or TRBV6-3 with TRBJ2-1, with D perhaps TRBD2 (6 bases). The CDR3 has 16 amino acids. Looked up from germline, CDR1 is MNHEY and CDR2 is SVGEGT. V was trimmed by 6 bases and J by 2 bases, leaving 17 bases between them. The CDR3 here is CASSRTRGSPYNEQFF. The CDR3 DNA is TGTGCCAGCAGCCGGACCCGGGGGAGCCCCTACAATGAGCAGTTCTTC.

This clonotype has a handful of counts. The chain has TRBV15 and TRBJ1-6; maybe TRBD1 (5 bases). The length of the CDR3 is 15 residues. Germline V gene lookup returns CDR1 LNHNV and CDR2 YYDKDF (reference sequence). The V and J ends lost 2 bases and 10 bases respectively, with 15 bases between them. The CDR3 DNA is TGTGCCACCAGCAGACGCCCCGGGGGAGGATCACCCCTCCACTTT. It encodes CATSRRPGGGSPLHF.

This chain links TRBV14 with TRBJ2-1, with 7 bases identical to TRBD2. This CDR3 comprises 18 residues. Per germline, CDR1 SGHDN and CDR2 FVKESK. Losses at the gene ends were 4 bases for V and 8 bases for J; bases not matched to a gene: 20. CDR3 amino acids: CASSPLDGRPGSTDEQFF. CDR3 bases: TGTGCCAGCAGCCCGCTCGACGGGAGGCCTGGATCTACAGATGAGCAGTTCTTC.

This clonotype has only a few counts. This chain connects TRBV7-2 to TRBJ2-7; D is perhaps TRBD1 (6 bases). V lost 2 bases, J lost 9 bases, and 14 bases lay in between. Germline V lookup: CDR1 SGHTA, CDR2 FQGNSA. The CDR3 has 13 residues. CDR3 residues: CASSLIGVGGQYF. CDR3 nucleotides: TGTGCCAGCAGCTTAATCGGGGTAGGGGGGCAGTACTTC.

This clonotype was seen a few times. The V call is TRBV15, the J call TRBJ2-3, with D tentatively TRBD2 (7 bases). Trimming took 3 bases from V and 4 from J, leaving 20 bases between them. Looked up from germline, CDR1 is LNHNV and CDR2 is YYDKDF (reference sequence). This CDR3 has 17 residues. The CDR3 protein is CATSRGGQGMVPDTQYF. CDR3 nucleotides: TGTGCCACCAGCAGGGGGGGGCAGGGGATGGTTCCAGATACGCAGTATTTT.

The chain carries TRBV6-5 and TRBJ1-6, with D maybe TRBD1 (5 bases). The germline V and J ends were trimmed by 6 bases and 7 bases, with 10 bases remaining between them. The germline V gene has CDR1 MNHEY and CDR2 SVGAGI. The CDR3 is 13 amino acids. CDR3 nucleotide sequence: TGTGCCAGCAGAGGTCCAGGGAATTCACCCCTCCACTTT. Encoded protein: CASRGPGNSPLHF.

This clonotype has only a few counts. The V and J genes are TRBV5-1 and TRBJ2-7, with D unresolved. Germline V CDR1 and CDR2: SGHRS, YFSETQ. Trimming took 0 bases from V and 0 from J, leaving 7 bases between them. CDR3 length: 14 residues. The CDR3 loop is CASSLVDSSYEQYF. CDR3 in DNA: TGCGCCAGCAGCTTGGTAGATTCCTCCTACGAGCAGTACTTC.

The genes are TRBV6-5 and TRBJ2-5, with D perhaps assigned TRBD1 or TRBD2 (5 bases each). CDR1 is MNHEY, CDR2 SVGAGI, per germline. The germline V and J ends were trimmed by 6 bases and 2 bases, with 16 bases remaining between them. The CDR3 loop spans 15 amino acids. This chain's CDR3 is CASSRGGERQETQYF. As DNA, the CDR3 is TGTGCCAGCAGCCGTGGGGGAGAGAGACAAGAGACCCAGTACTTC.

The rearrangement uses TRBV29-1 and TRBJ2-7; the match to TRBD1 covers 8 bases. In germline, CDR1 is SQVTM, CDR2 ANQGSEA. The CDR3 sequence is 12 residues long. The V segment lost 6 bases and the J segment 2 bases; nucleotides outside the gene matches: 3. The CDR3 bases are TGCAGCGTGACAGGGGAGGCCTACGAGCAGTACTTC. It specifies CSVTGEAYEQYF.

This chain links TRBV7-9 with TRBJ2-1, with TRBD2 identical over 16 bases. This CDR3 has 17 residues. V lost 3 bases and J lost 5; bases outside the gene matches: 4. Per the germline V gene, CDR1 is SEHNR and CDR2 is FQNEAQ (reference sequence). The CDR3 DNA reads as TGTGCCAGCAGCTTGGGACTAGCGGGAGGGGTTGACAATGAGCAGTTCTTC. Translation: CASSLGLAGGVDNEQFF.

For this clonotype: A read error may account for a junction end that differs from germline. This chain links TRBV12-3 or TRBV12-4 with TRBJ1-5, with D unclear. The CDR3 runs to 15 residues. The CDR3 DNA sequence: TGTGCCATCAGTTACTCTTGGAATAGCAATCAGCCCCAGCATTTT. This encodes CAISYSWNSNQPQHF.

The chain is built from TRBV21-1 and TRBJ1-5. TRBV21-1 is a pseudogene segment. The CDR3 totals 16 residues. CDR3 bases: TGTGCCAGCATAAGGGTTGGAATATATAGCAATCAGCCCCAGCATTTT. Its protein is CASIRVGIYSNQPQHF.